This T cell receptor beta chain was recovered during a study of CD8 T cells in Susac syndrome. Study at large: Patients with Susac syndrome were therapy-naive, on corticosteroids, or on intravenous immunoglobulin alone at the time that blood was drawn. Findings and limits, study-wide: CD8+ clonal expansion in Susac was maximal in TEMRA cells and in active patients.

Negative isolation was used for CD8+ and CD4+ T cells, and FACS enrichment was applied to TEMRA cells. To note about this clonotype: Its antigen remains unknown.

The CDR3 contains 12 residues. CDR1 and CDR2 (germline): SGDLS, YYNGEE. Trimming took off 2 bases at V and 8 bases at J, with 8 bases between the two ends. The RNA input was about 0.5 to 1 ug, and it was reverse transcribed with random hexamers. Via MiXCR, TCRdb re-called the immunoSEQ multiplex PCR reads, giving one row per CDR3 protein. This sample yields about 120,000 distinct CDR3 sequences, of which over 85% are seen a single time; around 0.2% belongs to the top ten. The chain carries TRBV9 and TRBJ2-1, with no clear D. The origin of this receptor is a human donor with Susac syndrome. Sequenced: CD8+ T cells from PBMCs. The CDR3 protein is CASSVSTDEQFF. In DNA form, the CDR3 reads TGTGCCAGCAGCGTTTCGACCGATGAGCAGTTCTTC.